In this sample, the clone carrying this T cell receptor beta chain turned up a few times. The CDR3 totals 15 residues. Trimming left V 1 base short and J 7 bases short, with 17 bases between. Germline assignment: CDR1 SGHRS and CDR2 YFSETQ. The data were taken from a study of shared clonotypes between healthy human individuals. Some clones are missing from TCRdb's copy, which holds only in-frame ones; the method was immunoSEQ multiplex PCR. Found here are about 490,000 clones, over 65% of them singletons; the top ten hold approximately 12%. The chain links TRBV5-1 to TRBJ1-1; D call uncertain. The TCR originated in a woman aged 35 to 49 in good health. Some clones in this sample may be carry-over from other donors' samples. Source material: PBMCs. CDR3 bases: TGCGCCAGCAGCTTGAACAGAGCTAGGGTCGGTGAAGCTTTCTTT. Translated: CASSLNRARVGEAFF. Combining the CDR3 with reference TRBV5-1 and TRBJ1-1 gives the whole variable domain KAGVTQTPRYLIKTRGQQVTLSCSPISGHRSVSWYQQTPGQGLQFLFEYFSETQRNKGNFPGRFSGRQFSNSRSEMNVSTLELGDSALYLCASSLNRARVGEAFFGQGTRLTVV.